This T cell receptor (beta chain) appears in the sequencing data of a study of cytomegalovirus exposure and HLA in healthy donors. The PCR was carried out with 60 Vbeta primers and 13 Jbeta primers. Sequencing was performed with immunoSEQ multiplex PCR; in TCRdb, only in-frame clones are kept and a portion is missing. In all, the sample yields 55,000 to 65,000 clones. V lost 8 bases to trimming and J lost 1 base, with 11 bases between them. The CDR3 consists of 13 residues. Germline-derived CDR1 and CDR2 are KGHSH and LQKENI. The sample taken for sequencing was PBMCs. This clonotype was obtained from a young woman in good health and CMV-seronegative. This chain connects TRBV18 to TRBJ1-1, with unresolved D. In nucleotides, the CDR3 is TGTGCCAGCCTTACAGATAGGAACACTGAAGCTTTCTTT. It codes for CASLTDRNTEAFF.